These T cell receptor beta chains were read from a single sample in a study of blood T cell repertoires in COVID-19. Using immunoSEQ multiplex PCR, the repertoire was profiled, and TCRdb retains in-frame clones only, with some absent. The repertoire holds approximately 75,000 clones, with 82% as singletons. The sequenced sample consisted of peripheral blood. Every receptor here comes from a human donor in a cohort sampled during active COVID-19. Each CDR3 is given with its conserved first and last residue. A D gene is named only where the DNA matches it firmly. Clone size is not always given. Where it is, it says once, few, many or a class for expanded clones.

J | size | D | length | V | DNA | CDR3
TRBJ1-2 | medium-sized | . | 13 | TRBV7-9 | TGTGCCAGCAGCTTAGGTGGGGCCGGGGGCTACACCTTC | CASSLGGAGGYTF
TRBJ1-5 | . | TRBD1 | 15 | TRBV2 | TGTGCCAGCTCGGGACAGGGGGCGCCCCTTCAACCCCAGCATTTT | CASSGQGAPLQPQHF
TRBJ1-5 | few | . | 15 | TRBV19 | TGTGCCAGTAGCGGGGGAGGGGTGAGCAATCAGCCCCAGCATTTT | CASSGGGVSNQPQHF
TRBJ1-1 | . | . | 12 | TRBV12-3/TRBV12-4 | TGTGCCAGCACCACAGGGTTCACTGAAGCTTTCTTT | CASTTGFTEAFF
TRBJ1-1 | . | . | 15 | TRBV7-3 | TGTGCCAGCAGTCTAGGGGGGGAATTGAACACTGAAGCTTTCTTT | CASSLGGELNTEAFF
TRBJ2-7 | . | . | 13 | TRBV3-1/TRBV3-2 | TGTGCCAGCAGCCGGGGGACTTCAGGGGAGCAGTACTTC | CASSRGTSGEQYF
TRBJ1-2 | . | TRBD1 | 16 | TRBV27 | TGTGCCAGCAGTCCCCTACGGGACAGGGATGGCTATGGCTACACCTTC | CASSPLRDRDGYGYTF
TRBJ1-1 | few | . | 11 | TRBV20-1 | TGCAGTACCGGGGGAGACACTGAAGCTTTCTTT | CSTGGDTEAFF
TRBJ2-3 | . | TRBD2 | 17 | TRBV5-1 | TGCGCCAGCAGCAGAGGACTAGCGGGGTCTCGCACAGATACGCAGTATTTT | CASSRGLAGSRTDTQYF
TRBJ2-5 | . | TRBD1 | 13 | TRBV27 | TGTGCCAGCAGTCGGGACAGGGGAGAGACCCAGTACTTC | CASSRDRGETQYF
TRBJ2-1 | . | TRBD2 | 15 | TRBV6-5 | TGTGCCAGCAGTTACGGGACTAGCCTATTAAATGAGCAGTTCTTC | CASSYGTSLLNEQFF
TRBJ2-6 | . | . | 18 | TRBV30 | TGTGCCTGGAGTGTACTTAAGGGGTCGATACGTGGGGCCAACGTCCTGACTTTC | CAWSVLKGSIRGANVLTF
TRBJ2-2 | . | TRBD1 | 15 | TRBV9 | TGTGCCAGCAGCCGCGAAGGGGGCGGCACCGGGGAGCTGTTTTTT | CASSREGGGTGELFF
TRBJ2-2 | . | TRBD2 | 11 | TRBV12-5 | TGTGCTAGTAGCGGGGCCGGGGAGCTGTTTTTT | CASSGAGELFF
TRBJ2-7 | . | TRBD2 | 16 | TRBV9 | TGTGCCAGCAGCGTAGGGCTAGCGGGGGGAATCTACGAGCAGTACTTC | CASSVGLAGGIYEQYF
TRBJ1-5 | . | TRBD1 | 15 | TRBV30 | TGTGCCTGGAGCGAAAGGGACAGGGGCAATCAGCCCCAGCATTTT | CAWSERDRGNQPQHF
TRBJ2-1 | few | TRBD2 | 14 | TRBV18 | TGTGCCAGCTCACCACCTAGCGGGGATACGGAGCAGTTCTTC | CASSPPSGDTEQFF
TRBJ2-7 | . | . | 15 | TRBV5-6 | TGTGCCAGCAGCCTAAGGCAGGGGGGCTCCTACGAGCAGTACTTC | CASSLRQGGSYEQYF
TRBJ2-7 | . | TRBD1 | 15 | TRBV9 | TGTGCCAGCAGCTTGGGACAGGCAAACTCCTACGAGCAGTACTTC | CASSLGQANSYEQYF
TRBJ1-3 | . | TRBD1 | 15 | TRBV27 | TGTGCCAGCAGTTTAATGGGACAGGGAGGAAACACCATATATTTT | CASSLMGQGGNTIYF
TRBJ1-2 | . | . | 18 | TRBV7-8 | TGTGCCAGCAGCTTAGGGTTCGGGTTCATCGGGGCTAACTATGGCTACACCTTC | CASSLGFGFIGANYGYTF
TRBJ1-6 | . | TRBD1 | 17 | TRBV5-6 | TGTGCCAGCAGCTTGAGGGCGTGGGGACAGATTAATTCACCCCTCCACTTT | CASSLRAWGQINSPLHF
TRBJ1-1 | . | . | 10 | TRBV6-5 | TGTGCCAGCGGCAACACTGAAGCTTTCTTT | CASGNTEAFF
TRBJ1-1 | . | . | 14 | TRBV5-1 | TGCGCCAGCAGGTTGGAGTGGCCCCTCACTGAAGCTTTCTTT | CASRLEWPLTEAFF
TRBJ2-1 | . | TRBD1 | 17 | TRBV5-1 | TGCGCCAGCAGCTCAGGACAGGCCCCATCCCTTGGTAATGAGCAGTTCTTC | CASSSGQAPSLGNEQFF
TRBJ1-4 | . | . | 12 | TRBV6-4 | TGTGCCAGCAGGCCAGGGATGGTGAAAAACTGTTTT | CASRPGMVKNCF
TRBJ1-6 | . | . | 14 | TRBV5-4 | TGTGCCAGCAGCGTCAGGGTCGATAATTCACCCCTCCACTTT | CASSVRVDNSPLHF
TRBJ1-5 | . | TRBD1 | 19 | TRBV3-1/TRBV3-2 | TGTGCCAGCAGCCAAGATCCTAACAGGGGGCAGTTTAGCAATCAGCCCCAGCATTTT | CASSQDPNRGQFSNQPQHF
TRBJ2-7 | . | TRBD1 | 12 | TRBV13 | TGTGCCAGCAGAAAAGGGACAGGGGGTTCGTACTTC | CASRKGTGGSYF
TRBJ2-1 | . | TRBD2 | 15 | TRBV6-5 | TGTGCCAGCAGTTTTAGCGGGGGGCCTTTGAATGAGCAGTTCTTC | CASSFSGGPLNEQFF
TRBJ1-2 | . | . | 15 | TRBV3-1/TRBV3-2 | TGTGCCAGCAGCCACTCCAGCCCTGGGGGGTATGGCTACACCTTC | CASSHSSPGGYGYTF
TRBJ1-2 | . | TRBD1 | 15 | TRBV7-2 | TGTGCCAGCAGCTCATCCGGGACAGGACCCTATGGCTACACCTTC | CASSSSGTGPYGYTF
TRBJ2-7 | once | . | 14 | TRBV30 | TGTGCCTGGAGCCCCGGGGGGACAACCTACGAGCAGTACTTC | CAWSPGGTTYEQYF
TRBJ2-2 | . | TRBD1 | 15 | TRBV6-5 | TGTGCCAGCGGACCCCGGGACAGAAACACCGGGGAGCTGTTTTTT | CASGPRDRNTGELFF
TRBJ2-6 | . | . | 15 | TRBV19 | TGTGCCAGTAATTGGGACACGTCTGGGGCCAACGTCCTGACTTTC | CASNWDTSGANVLTF
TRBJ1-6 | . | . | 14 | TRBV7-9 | TGTGCCAGCAGCTTTGGGCAGGGGAATTCACCCCTCCACTTT | CASSFGQGNSPLHF
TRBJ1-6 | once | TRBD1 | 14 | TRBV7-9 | TGTGCCAGCAGCTTAGGACAGGGAGGATCACCCCTCCACTTT | CASSLGQGGSPLHF
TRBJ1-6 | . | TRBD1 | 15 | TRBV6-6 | TGTGCCAGCAGTGGCAAGACAGGGGGCCAATCACCCCTCCACTTT | CASSGKTGGQSPLHF
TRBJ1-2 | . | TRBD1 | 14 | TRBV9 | TGTGCCAGCAGCGTAGGGACAGGGTCCTATGGCTACACCTTC | CASSVGTGSYGYTF
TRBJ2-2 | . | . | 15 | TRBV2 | TGTGCCAGCAGTGAGATGGGGGGGAACACCGGGGAGCTGTTTTTT | CASSEMGGNTGELFF
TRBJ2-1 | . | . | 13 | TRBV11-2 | TGTGCCAGCAGCTTCGAGCCTTACAATGAGCAGTTCTTC | CASSFEPYNEQFF
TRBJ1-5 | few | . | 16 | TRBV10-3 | TGTGCCATCAGTGAAGGGGGACGACAGAGCAATCAGCCCCAGCATTTT | CAISEGGRQSNQPQHF
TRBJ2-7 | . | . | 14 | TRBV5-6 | TGTGCCAGCAGCTTCACAGGAAGCTCCTACGAGCAGTACTTC | CASSFTGSSYEQYF
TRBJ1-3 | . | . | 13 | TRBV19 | TGTGCCAGTCAGGGGAGCTCTGGAAACACCATATATTTT | CASQGSSGNTIYF
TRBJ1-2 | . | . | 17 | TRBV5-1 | TGCGCCAGCAGGACCGGAAGGGGACATATAGGCGACTATGGCTACACCTTC | CASRTGRGHIGDYGYTF
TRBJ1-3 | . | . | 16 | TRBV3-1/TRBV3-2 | TGTGCCAGCAGCCAAGCGCTCAGGGCGTCTGGAAACACCATATATTTT | CASSQALRASGNTIYF
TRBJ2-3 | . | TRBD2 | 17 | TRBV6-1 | TGTGCCAGCAGTGTAACCTCTAGCGGGGGAAGCACAGATACGCAGTATTTT | CASSVTSSGGSTDTQYF
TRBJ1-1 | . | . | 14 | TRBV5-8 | TGTGCCAGCAGCTTGGGCTTAGGGGTGACTGAAGCTTTCTTT | CASSLGLGVTEAFF
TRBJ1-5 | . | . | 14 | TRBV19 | TGTGCCAGTAGTAACGTCCAGGGTGCTCAGCCCCAGCATTTT | CASSNVQGAQPQHF
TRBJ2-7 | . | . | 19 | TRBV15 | TGTGCCACCAGCAGTCGATCACCGGGGGGCCAGGGGACTCCCTACGAGCAGTACTTC | CATSSRSPGGQGTPYEQYF
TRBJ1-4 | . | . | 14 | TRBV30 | TGTGCCTGGAGTGGAGAGGGTTTGGGTGAAAAACTGTTTTTT | CAWSGEGLGEKLFF
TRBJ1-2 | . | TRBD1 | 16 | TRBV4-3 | TGCGCCAGCAGCCACCTCGGGACAGGGGTGAACTATGGCTACACCTTC | CASSHLGTGVNYGYTF
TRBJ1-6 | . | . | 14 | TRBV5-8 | TGTGCCAGCAGCTCCGGGAAGTCAGTTTCACCCCTCCACTTT | CASSSGKSVSPLHF
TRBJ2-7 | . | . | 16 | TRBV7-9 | TGTGCCAGCAGCTTACGAGGGGGAGAAAATCACCACGAGCAGTACTTC | CASSLRGGENHHEQYF
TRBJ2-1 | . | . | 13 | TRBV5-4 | TGTGCCAGCAGTCCGCATACGGGCAATGAGCAGTTCTTC | CASSPHTGNEQFF